This TCR beta chain comes out of a study of persistence of HIV-infected CD4 T cells. Looked up from germline, CDR1 is SGHRS and CDR2 is YFSETQ. The CDR3 sequence is 16 residues long. J was trimmed by 6 bases and V by 6 bases; bases with no gene match: 15. Cells were stimulated with overlapping HIV-1 Gag 15-mer peptides. CD40L-negative CD69-negative CD45RO-high memory CD4+ T cells were sorted as populations depleted of antigen-responding cells. Plasma HIV-1 RNA stayed below 50 copies/mL for at least 4 years. With respect to this clone: Its matching antigen is unknown.

The study, taken as a whole, reports: CMV- and Gag-responding cells had lower TCRbeta richness than CD3/CD28-responding cells.

Sequencing used immunoSEQ version 4 in survey mode. Repertoires were generated with immunoSEQ multiplex PCR, while TCRdb's copy carries only in-frame clones and drops some. This sample has approximately 35,000 clones, with approximately 85% found just once. This receptor was identified in an adult with HIV. The donor label of this sample is uncertain. The V call is TRBV5-1, the J call TRBJ2-1, with TRBD1 identical over 7 bases. The sequencing here drew on cultured CD4+ T cells from PBMCs, taken from a patient who received antiretroviral therapy. DNA for the CDR3: TGCGCCAGCACCCCGAGCGCAGGGGGATCAGGCAATGAGCAGTTCTTC. Its protein product is CASTPSAGGSGNEQFF.